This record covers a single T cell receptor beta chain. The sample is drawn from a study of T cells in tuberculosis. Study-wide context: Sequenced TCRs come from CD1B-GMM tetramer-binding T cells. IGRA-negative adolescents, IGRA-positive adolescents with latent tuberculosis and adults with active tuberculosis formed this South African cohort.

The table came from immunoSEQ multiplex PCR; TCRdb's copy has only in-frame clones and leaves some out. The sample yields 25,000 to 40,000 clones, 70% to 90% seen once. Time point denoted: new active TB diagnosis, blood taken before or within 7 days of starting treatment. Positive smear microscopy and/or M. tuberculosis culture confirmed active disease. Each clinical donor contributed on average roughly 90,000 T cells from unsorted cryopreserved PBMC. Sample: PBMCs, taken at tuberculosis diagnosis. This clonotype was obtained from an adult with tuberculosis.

The CDR3 is CASSRGPQGNYGYTF. CDR3 DNA: TGCGCCAGCTCGAGGGGGCCGCAGGGAAACTATGGCTACACCTTC. The V gene is TRBV10-2, the J gene TRBJ1-2; 7 positions agree with TRBD1. This CDR3 contains 15 residues. The germline V gene encodes CDR1 WSHSY and CDR2 SAAADI. The V gene end was trimmed by 8 bases and the J gene end by 2 bases; junction bases not matched to a gene: 11.